This entry lists 29 T cell receptor beta chains sequenced from one sample in a study of PD-L1 blockade in urothelial cancer. The sample's time point: pretreatment peripheral blood. The method was immunoSEQ multiplex PCR; TCRdb's version includes in-frame clones alone and lacks a portion of them. The table records about 87,000 clones, 70% to 90% of them present only once. This specimen consisted of PBMCs, obtained around atezolizumab (anti-PD-L1) treatment. The receptors here all came from a woman of 80 years or more with urothelial cancer.

The chain uses TRBV7-2 and TRBJ2-5, with TRBD1 matching 9 bases. Germline lookup yields CDR1 SGHTA and CDR2 FQGNSA. With 4 bases clipped from V and 5 bases from J, the junction kept 5 bases outside the gene matches. This CDR3 comprises 14 residues. DNA of the CDR3: TGTGCCAGCAGCTCCCCCGGGACAGGGGAGACCCAGTACTTC. Translated: CASSSPGTGETQYF.

This chain joins TRBV28 and TRBJ2-3; 10 bases map to TRBD1. Trimming cost V 5 bases and J 4 bases; bases outside gene matches: 6. Per germline, CDR1 MDHEN and CDR2 SYDVKM. CDR3 length: 15 residues. This CDR3 is CASSRTGGGADTQYF. CDR3 bases: TGTGCCAGCAGTCGGACAGGGGGGGGAGCAGATACGCAGTATTTT.

CDR3 bases: TGTGCCAGCCTCGCCAGGGACACCGGGGAGCTGTTTTTT. Protein sequence: CASLARDTGELFF. The J gene is TRBJ2-2, the V gene TRBV25-1; D possibly corresponds to TRBD1 (5 bases). The germline CDR1 and CDR2 sequences are MGHDK and SYGVNS. This CDR3 region has 13 residues. V was shortened by 8 bases and J by 3 bases, with 10 bases between the two germline ends.

This chain links TRBV5-4 with TRBJ2-7; 12 positions agree with TRBD1. Trimming at V came to 3 bases and at J to 2 bases, leaving 12 bases not matched to a gene. Looked up from germline, CDR1 is SGHNT and CDR2 is YYREEE (reference sequence). CDR3 length: 18 amino acids. This CDR3 is CASSSDPRDRGLTYEQYF. In DNA form, the CDR3 reads TGTGCCAGCAGCTCCGACCCCCGGGACAGGGGGCTAACCTACGAGCAGTACTTC.

This chain joins TRBV19 and TRBJ2-2; 7 positions agree with TRBD2. This CDR3 is built from 13 residues. Germline assignment: CDR1 LNHDA and CDR2 SQIVND (reference sequence). J was trimmed by 6 bases and V by 5 bases; bases with no gene match: 3. The CDR3 DNA reads as TGTGCCAGTAGTCCCCGGGGGGCCGGGGAGCTGTTTTTT. It is translated as CASSPRGAGELFF. The whole variable domain, filled in from reference TRBV19 and TRBJ2-2, reads DGGITQSPKYLFRKEGQNVTLSCEQNLNHDAMYWYRQDPGQGLRLIYYSQIVNDFQKGDIAEGYSVSREKKESFPLTVTSAQKNPTAFYLCASSPRGAGELFFGEGSRLTVL.

In its sample, this clone was seen once. The gene calls are TRBV5-1 and TRBJ1-1; the match to TRBD1 covers 8 bases. The CDR3 has 13 residues. Trimming removed 3 bases from V and 3 bases from J; junction bases left unmatched: 1. The germline V gene encodes CDR1 SGHRS and CDR2 YFSETQ. CDR3 bases: TGCGCCAGCAGCTCAGGGGGCGACACTGAAGCTTTCTTT. This sequence encodes CASSSGGDTEAFF.

The chain employs TRBV5-4 and TRBJ2-7; TRBD1 aligns across 7 bases. The germline V gene has CDR1 SGHNT and CDR2 YYREEE (reference sequence). This CDR3 spans 15 amino acids. J gave up 4 bases and V 4 bases, and 11 bases lay outside the gene matches. CDR3 residues: CASSLSRDRGYEQYF. CDR3 DNA: TGTGCCAGCAGCCTGAGCCGGGACAGAGGGTACGAGCAGTACTTC.

The chain uses TRBV19 and TRBJ2-7; perhaps TRBD1 as D (8 bases). Germline CDR1 and CDR2: LNHDA and SQIVND (reference sequence). The CDR3 consists of 16 residues. V shed 6 bases and J shed 2 bases, with 20 bases lying between them. The CDR3 DNA follows: TGTGCCAGTAGATATGCCAACAGGGGGGGGACCTACGAGCAGTACTTC. Amino acid sequence: CASRYANRGGTYEQYF.

This chain links TRBV5-1 with TRBJ1-1, with 9 bases lining up with TRBD1. V gave up 2 bases and J gave up 4 bases; unmatched junction bases: 3. Germline V CDR1 and CDR2: SGHRS, YFSETQ. This CDR3 spans 14 amino acids. CDR3 nucleotides: TGCGCCAGCAGCTTACAGGGGGCTGGCACTGAAGCTTTCTTT. This codes for CASSLQGAGTEAFF.

The gene calls are TRBV28 and TRBJ2-3, with 11 bases fitting TRBD1. Trimming took 5 bases from V and 6 from J; bases not matched to a gene: 10. Looked up from germline, CDR1 is MDHEN and CDR2 is SYDVKM. This CDR3 is 16 amino acids long. The CDR3 loop is CASSPSGTGGFDTQYF. The DNA for the CDR3 is TGTGCCAGCAGTCCGTCCGGGACAGGGGGTTTCGATACGCAGTATTTT.

The chain carries TRBV14 and TRBJ2-7; D not resolved. This CDR3 spans 11 amino acids. V lost 4 bases, J lost 5 bases, and 6 bases lay in between. CDR1 and CDR2 from the germline V gene are SGHDN and FVKESK. The CDR3 reads CASSLQDEQYF. The CDR3 bases are TGTGCCAGCAGCCTTCAGGACGAGCAGTACTTC.

J is TRBJ1-3 and V is TRBV27; 8 bases are a match to TRBD1. CDR3 size: 17 residues. Germline V gives CDR1 MNHEY, CDR2 SMNVEV (reference sequence). The V gene end was trimmed by 5 bases and the J gene end by 2 bases; junction bases not matched to a gene: 11. CDR3 DNA sequence: TGTGCCAGCAGTCCGAGCCGTGCAGGGGGCCCTGGAAACACCATATATTTT. Its protein is CASSPSRAGGPGNTIYF.

V and J are TRBV27 and TRBJ1-5; 7 bases are shared with TRBD1. Trimming took 3 bases from V and 3 from J; bases not matched to a gene: 5. CDR3 length: 15 residues. Germline CDR1 is MNHEY and CDR2 is SMNVEV (reference sequence). CDR3 nucleotides: TGTGCCAGCAGTTTGGCCGGGACAGTCAATCAGCCCCAGCATTTT. Residues: CASSLAGTVNQPQHF.

This chain joins TRBV2 and TRBJ2-5, with 8 positions matching TRBD2. With 5 bases clipped from V and 4 bases from J, the junction kept 6 bases outside the gene matches. CDR3 size: 14 residues. CDR1 is SNHLY, CDR2 FYNNEI, per germline. The CDR3 DNA reads as TGTGCCAGCAGTTCTGGGACTAGAGGAGAGACCCAGTACTTC. Translating it yields CASSSGTRGETQYF.

Only one count was recorded for this clone. V is TRBV10-2 and J is TRBJ1-3, with D unclear. The CDR3 sequence is 14 residues long. V lost 5 bases and J lost 3, with 11 bases in between. Looked up from germline, CDR1 is WSHSY and CDR2 is SAAADI. CDR3 residues: CASSRGNDGNTIYF. CDR3 nucleotide sequence: TGCGCCAGCAGTCGGGGAAATGATGGAAACACCATATATTTT.

The rearrangement links TRBV5-1 to TRBJ2-1, with TRBD2 identical over 10 bases. V shed 4 bases, J shed 7 bases, and the junction held 11 bases outside the gene matches. The CDR3 runs to 16 residues. The germline V gene encodes CDR1 SGHRS and CDR2 YFSETQ. CDR3 DNA: TGCGCCAGCAGCCCCGGGGCTAGCGGGAGTATAAATGAGCAGTTCTTC. Translation: CASSPGASGSINEQFF.

The CDR3 sequence is CASSRGQGGTGELFF. The CDR3 DNA reads as TGTGCCAGCTCACGCGGACAGGGGGGCACCGGGGAGCTGTTTTTT. The genes are TRBV18 and TRBJ2-2; 10 bases align to TRBD1. This CDR3 contains 15 residues. Losses at the gene ends were 4 bases for V and 4 bases for J; bases not matched to a gene: 3. Germline loops: CDR1 KGHSH, CDR2 LQKENI.

This chain uses TRBV5-5 with TRBJ2-7; tentatively, D is TRBD2 (6 bases). The CDR3 contains 15 residues. The V gene's germline CDR1 is SGHKS and CDR2 YYEKEE (reference sequence). Trimming pared 1 base from V and 2 bases from J, leaving 13 bases between. The CDR3 reads CASSLYGGGPYEQYF. The CDR3 DNA is TGTGCCAGCAGCTTGTACGGGGGAGGCCCCTACGAGCAGTACTTC.

This clone was seen only a few times. The V and J genes are TRBV5-6 and TRBJ2-7; TRBD2 matches 13 bases. The germline CDR1 and CDR2 sequences are SGHDT and YYEEEE. The J segment lost 4 bases and the V segment lost 3 bases, leaving 10 bases of the junction unmatched. CDR3 size: 17 residues. The CDR3 nucleotides are TGTGCCAGCAGCTCCACCCTGACTAGCGGGAGGTTTTACGAGCAGTACTTC. It yields the protein CASSSTLTSGRFYEQYF.

The chain combines TRBV28 with TRBJ1-4; D is undetermined. CDR1 and CDR2 (germline): MDHEN, SYDVKM. The V end was cut by 3 bases, the J end by 7 bases, with 12 bases between. This CDR3 has 14 amino acids. The DNA of the CDR3 is TGTGCCAGCAGTTTCTCGTCCGGCGGTGAAAAACTGTTTTTT. Protein sequence: CASSFSSGGEKLFF.

The genes are TRBV28 and TRBJ1-4, with D possibly being TRBD1 (5 bases). There are 15 residues in the CDR3. Germline V gene data show CDR1 as MDHEN and CDR2 as SYDVKM. The V end was cut by 6 bases, the J end by 8 bases, with 19 bases between. The CDR3 reads CASSSHGGQREKLFF. The CDR3 nucleotides are TGTGCCAGCAGCTCCCACGGTGGACAAAGAGAAAAACTGTTTTTT.

The chain couples TRBV27 to TRBJ2-3; a possible D gene is TRBD2 (5 bases). The CDR3 extends over 15 amino acids. Germline V lookup: CDR1 MNHEY, CDR2 SMNVEV (reference sequence). The V and J ends lost 7 bases and 1 base respectively, with 15 bases between them. The CDR3 sequence is CASTPGAAGTDTQYF. DNA for the CDR3: TGTGCCAGCACCCCAGGAGCGGCGGGCACAGATACGCAGTATTTT.

The CDR3: CAISGTSGRQAGELFF. The CDR3, as DNA: TGTGCCATCAGCGGGACTAGCGGACGACAGGCCGGGGAGCTGTTTTTT. The rearrangement joins TRBV10-3 to TRBJ2-2; 11 nucleotides match TRBD2. Germline trimming cut 6 bases from V and 6 bases from J; bases unmatched to any gene: 9. This CDR3 contains 16 residues. Per the germline V gene, CDR1 is ENHRY and CDR2 is SYGVKD.

The chain is built from TRBV19 and TRBJ2-7; maybe TRBD1 (6 bases). V was trimmed by 5 bases and J by 2 bases, leaving 16 bases between them. The CDR3 spans 15 residues. Germline-derived CDR1 and CDR2 are LNHDA and SQIVND (reference sequence). This CDR3 reads CASSQGGPKPYEQYF. CDR3 DNA: TGTGCCAGTAGTCAAGGGGGACCGAAGCCCTACGAGCAGTACTTC.

CDR3 protein: CASSYRQPNTGELFF. In nucleotides, the CDR3 is TGCGCCAGCAGCTACCGACAACCGAACACCGGGGAGCTGTTTTTT. The rearrangement joins TRBV5-1 to TRBJ2-2, with unresolved D. CDR1 is SGHRS and CDR2 is YFSETQ in the germline V gene. This CDR3 has 15 residues. V was cut by 3 bases and J by 0 bases, with 9 bases left in between.

The chain couples TRBV5-1 to TRBJ2-6; maybe TRBD1 (6 bases). CDR3 length: 14 amino acids. V lost 8 bases and J 4 bases, leaving 13 bases between the germline ends. The germline gives CDR1 SGHRS, CDR2 YFSETQ. CDR3 DNA: TGCGCCAGTCAATCAGGGGTAGGGGCCAACGTCCTGACTTTC. This encodes CASQSGVGANVLTF.

This clone was detected once. The V call is TRBV5-4, the J call TRBJ1-2; TRBD1 might be the D (5 bases). Trimming cost V 1 base and J 5 bases, with 18 bases left between them. The CDR3 runs to 16 residues. CDR1 and CDR2 (germline): SGHNT, YYREEE (reference sequence). The CDR3 is CASSLQGGIVLYGYTF. The CDR3 bases are TGTGCCAGCAGCTTGCAGGGTGGCATAGTTTTGTATGGCTACACCTTC.

In nucleotides, the CDR3 is TGTGCCAGTAGTATAGATAGCAGGGCGGCTCAGCCCCAGCATTTT. It is translated as CASSIDSRAAQPQHF. The chain recombines TRBV19 with TRBJ1-5; TRBD1 is a possible D gene (5 bases). Trimming cost V 0 bases and J 6 bases, with 12 bases left between them. The CDR3 loop spans 15 amino acids. Germline V gene data show CDR1 as LNHDA and CDR2 as SQIVND (reference sequence).

CDR3 nucleotides: TGTGCCAGCAGTCAAATAGCGGGAGGTCCGGTGGAGCAGTACTTC. It encodes CASSQIAGGPVEQYF. The rearrangement uses TRBV6-5 and TRBJ2-7; 10 nucleotides match TRBD2. This CDR3 contains 15 residues. Trimming at V came to 5 bases and at J to 7 bases, leaving 11 bases not matched to a gene. Germline V gene sequence: CDR1 MNHEY, CDR2 SVGAGI.